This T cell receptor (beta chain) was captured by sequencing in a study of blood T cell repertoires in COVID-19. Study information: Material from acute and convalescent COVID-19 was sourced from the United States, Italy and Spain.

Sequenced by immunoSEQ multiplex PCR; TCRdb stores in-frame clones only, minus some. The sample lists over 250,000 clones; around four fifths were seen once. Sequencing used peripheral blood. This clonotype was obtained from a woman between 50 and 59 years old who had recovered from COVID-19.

The CDR3 nucleotides are TGTGCCAGCAGTCCTAGGGAGACCCAGTACTTC. As protein: CASSPRETQYF. V usage is TRBV2 and J usage is TRBJ2-5; D is unclear. Between the trimmed V and J ends, which lost 5 bases and 5 bases, there was a span of 6 bases. The CDR3 loop spans 11 amino acids. Germline CDR1 and CDR2: SNHLY and FYNNEI.